This T cell receptor (beta chain) was profiled in a study of blood T cell repertoires in COVID-19. Sequencing was performed with immunoSEQ multiplex PCR; in TCRdb, only in-frame clones are kept and a portion is missing. Of 250,000 to 400,000 clones listed, roughly 86% were seen once; the top ten hold about 5.4%. The source material was PBMCs or T cells enriched from blood (not recorded which). The TCR was taken from a woman aged 25 to 45 who had recovered from COVID-19.

CDR3 in DNA: TGTGCCGACCGCGGCGGGGGGCAGAATGAAAAACTGTTTTTT. The encoded protein is CADRGGGQNEKLFF. This rearrangement joins TRBV6-5 to TRBJ1-4; perhaps TRBD1 as D (6 bases). CDR3 length: 14 amino acids. Trimming took off 11 bases at V and 5 bases at J, with 18 bases between the two ends. The germline gives CDR1 MNHEY, CDR2 SVGAGI.